This TCR beta chain was sequenced during a study of blood T cell repertoires in COVID-19. In the authors' workflow: Amplification of reference gene primers provided the estimated nucleated cell counts. Generated by immunoSEQ multiplex PCR, the TCRdb table keeps only in-frame clones and is missing some. D and trimming were read from the DNA, whereas the V and J calls and clone size are those reported in that table. The repertoire holds about 73,000 clones, roughly 89% seen once, with approximately 10% in the top ten. With 1 base clipped from V and 6 bases from J, the junction kept 19 bases outside the gene matches. The CDR3 has 20 residues. Germline CDR1 reads MNHEY; CDR2 reads SMNVEV (reference sequence).

Sequenced material: peripheral blood. The origin of this receptor is an elderly man with acute or convalescent COVID-19. V is TRBV27 and J is TRBJ1-1; 11 nucleotides agree with TRBD1. CDR3 sequence (DNA): TGTGCCAGCAGTTTATACGCACCGCCCGGGACAGGGGGTAGGTACGCTGAAGCTTTCTTT. Translated: CASSLYAPPGTGGRYAEAFF.